The 26 T cell receptor beta chains given below trace back to one sample, sequenced in a study of control samples from healthy donors and cancer patients. Libraries were prepared by immunoSEQ multiplex PCR; TCRdb keeps only in-frame clonotypes and omits some of them. The sample shows 150,000 or so clones, just over 85% of them seen only once. The source material was blood. These receptors were obtained from a man between 18 and 29 years old in good health.

In its sample, this clone ranks as medium-sized. Other nucleotide sequences in the sample specify the same CDR3. V usage is TRBV6-1 and J usage is TRBJ2-3; 10 bases agree with TRBD2. Per germline, CDR1 MNHNS and CDR2 SASEGT. V shed 0 bases and J 4 bases; nucleotides not matched to a gene: 1. The CDR3 consists of 15 residues. This CDR3 reads CASSEAAGGPDTQYF. CDR3 nucleotide sequence: TGTGCCAGCAGTGAAGCAGCGGGGGGGCCAGATACGCAGTATTTT.

The rearrangement joins TRBV6-2 or TRBV6-3 to TRBJ2-7; 9 positions match TRBD1. The CDR3 sequence is 14 residues long. The J segment lost 1 base and the V segment lost 6 bases, leaving 4 bases of the junction unmatched. Germline V CDR1 and CDR2: MNHEY, SVGEGT. The CDR3 nucleotides are TGTGCCAGCAGCTCCGGGACAGGGTCCTACGAGCAGTACTTC. Its translation is CASSSGTGSYEQYF.

This chain connects TRBV19 to TRBJ2-5; 8 bases are a match to TRBD1. Looked up from germline, CDR1 is LNHDA and CDR2 is SQIVND (reference sequence). The CDR3 is 16 amino acids. With V trimmed by 5 bases and J by 2 bases, 10 bases remained unmatched. CDR3 sequence reads: CASSETGQGYQETQYF. CDR3 DNA: TGTGCCAGTAGTGAGACCGGACAGGGCTATCAAGAGACCCAGTACTTC.

This rearrangement joins TRBV11-2 to TRBJ1-2; a possible D gene is TRBD1 (5 bases). The germline V gene has CDR1 SGHAT and CDR2 FQNNGV. CDR3 length: 13 residues. Trimming took off 5 bases at V and 7 bases at J, with 14 bases between the two ends. The CDR3 reads CASSAGLLAGYTF. CDR3 bases: TGTGCCAGCAGCGCGGGACTCCTGGCTGGCTACACCTTC.

This rearrangement joins TRBV7-2 to TRBJ2-1; the D is unclear. The CDR3 extends over 16 amino acids. CDR1 and CDR2 from the germline V gene are SGHTA and FQGNSA. V gave up 5 bases and J gave up 5 bases, with 19 bases separating them. The CDR3 DNA follows: TGTGCCAGCAGCCCAGACTTCTTCAAATCCCACAATGAGCAGTTCTTC. This sequence encodes CASSPDFFKSHNEQFF.

This chain connects TRBV19 to TRBJ2-1, with TRBD2 matching over 7 bases. CDR3 length: 15 amino acids. With 3 bases clipped from V and 4 bases from J, the junction kept 6 bases outside the gene matches. Germline V gene lookup returns CDR1 LNHDA and CDR2 SQIVND (reference sequence). CDR3 protein: CASSMGRGIYNEQFF. The DNA of the CDR3 is TGTGCCAGTAGTATGGGGCGGGGGATATACAATGAGCAGTTCTTC.

J is TRBJ1-1 and V is TRBV7-8; 8 nucleotides line up with TRBD1. Trimming cost V 5 bases and J 5 bases; bases outside gene matches: 10. Germline CDR1 reads SGHVS; CDR2 reads FQNEAQ. This CDR3 has 15 amino acids. The CDR3 nucleotides read TGTGCCAGCAGCGAAGCGGACAGGGAATATACTGAAGCTTTCTTT. Amino acid sequence: CASSEADREYTEAFF.

This clone has a single count. The chain employs TRBV10-3 and TRBJ2-1, with TRBD1 identical over 7 bases. V lost 3 bases and J lost 7; bases outside the gene matches: 9. From germline, CDR1 is ENHRY and CDR2 SYGVKD. The CDR3 sequence is 15 residues long. The CDR3 spells CAISDRGQSLNEQFF. The CDR3 DNA follows: TGTGCCATCAGTGATAGGGGACAGTCATTGAATGAGCAGTTCTTC.

Only one count was recorded for this clone. CDR3 amino acids: CASSQAAEVPPEAFF. In DNA form, the CDR3 reads TGCGCCAGCAGCCAAGCGGCAGAAGTGCCTCCCGAAGCTTTCTTT. The chain combines TRBV4-1 with TRBJ1-1; D not certain. The germline gives CDR1 MGHRA, CDR2 YSYEKL. V lost 1 base to trimming and J lost 8 bases, with 17 bases between them. This CDR3 comprises 15 residues.

This chain links TRBV7-2 with TRBJ2-5, with 12 bases matching TRBD2. The CDR3 extends over 18 amino acids. The V and J ends lost 1 base and 4 bases, in that order; junction bases with no gene match: 10. CDR1 and CDR2 (germline): SGHTA, FQGNSA. DNA of the CDR3: TGTGCCAGCAGCTTAGTCGTTCCAGGACTAGCGGGGCGAGAGACCCAGTACTTC. It specifies CASSLVVPGLAGRETQYF.

The rearrangement uses TRBV7-2 and TRBJ1-2; TRBD1 aligns across 9 bases. Germline V gene data show CDR1 as SGHTA and CDR2 as FQGNSA. V trimming: 1 base; J trimming: 3 bases; junction bases outside the gene matches: 3. This CDR3 is built from 15 residues. CDR3 nucleotide sequence: TGTGCCAGCAGCTTAGTGCGGACAGGGGACTATGGCTACACCTTC. Amino acids: CASSLVRTGDYGYTF.

The chain combines TRBV11-3 with TRBJ2-3, with 15 bases identical to TRBD2. The germline V gene encodes CDR1 SGHNT and CDR2 YENEEA. Germline trimming cut 5 bases from V and 3 bases from J; bases unmatched to any gene: 6. CDR3 length: 17 amino acids. CDR3 nucleotide sequence: TGTGCCAGCAGCGGGACTAGCGGGGGGATGCGGACAGATACGCAGTATTTT. Amino acid sequence: CASSGTSGGMRTDTQYF.

The rearrangement uses TRBV4-3 and TRBJ2-7; 7 positions match TRBD2. Trimming took 0 bases from V and 3 from J; bases not matched to a gene: 5. Germline V CDR1 and CDR2: LGHNA, YSLEER. This CDR3 spans 15 amino acids. CDR3 in DNA: TGCGCCAGCAGCCAAGATCGGGGACTATACTACGAGCAGTACTTC. It translates to CASSQDRGLYYEQYF.

This chain uses TRBV7-6 with TRBJ1-5, with D uncertain. Trimming cost V 0 bases and J 0 bases, with 3 bases left between them. This CDR3 region has 14 residues. CDR1 is SGHVS and CDR2 is FNYEAQ in the germline V gene. CDR3 sequence reads: CASSLADSNQPQHF. DNA for the CDR3: TGTGCCAGCAGCTTAGCAGATAGCAATCAGCCCCAGCATTTT.

The chain carries TRBV7-9 and TRBJ1-6, with D hard to call. The CDR3 loop spans 12 amino acids. V shed 1 base and J shed 9 bases, with 4 bases lying between them. Germline V gives CDR1 SEHNR, CDR2 FQNEAQ (reference sequence). CDR3 nucleotide sequence: TGTGCCAGCAGCTTAGATGGTTCACCCCTCCACTTT. Translated, it gives CASSLDGSPLHF.

Turning to this clone: This specimen includes other DNA sequences encoding the same CDR3. The chain uses TRBV3-1 (or the pseudogene TRBV3-2) and TRBJ2-5, with TRBD1 as a possible D gene (5 bases). Germline values: CDR1 LGHDT, CDR2 YNNKEL (reference sequence). V shed 1 base and J shed 5 bases, with 5 bases lying between them. This CDR3 is 12 amino acids long. The CDR3 protein is CASSQGGETQYF. CDR3 in DNA: TGTGCCAGCAGCCAAGGGGGCGAGACCCAGTACTTC.

Concerning this clone: An end of the junction differs from the germline gene, which may be a read error. The chain has TRBV25-1 and TRBJ2-5; TRBD1 or TRBD2 may be the D gene (6 bases each). CDR1 and CDR2 from the germline V gene are MGHDK and SYGVNS. The length of the CDR3 is 15 residues. CDR3 in amino acids: CASTEKAGGGETQYF. The CDR3 region has the DNA TGTGCCAGCACTGAAAAGGCCGGGGGCGGTGAGACCCAGTACTTC.

The chain's CDR3 is CASSLSNANTEAFF. In DNA form, the CDR3 reads TGTGCCAGCAGCTTATCGAACGCTAACACTGAAGCTTTCTTT. The chain links TRBV7-2 to TRBJ1-1; D unclear. CDR3 length: 14 amino acids. Germline-derived CDR1 and CDR2 are SGHTA and FQGNSA. Trimming left V 2 bases short and J 2 bases short, with 9 bases between.

The rearrangement joins TRBV18 to TRBJ1-4, with 7 bases identical to TRBD1. This CDR3 contains 14 residues. Germline values: CDR1 KGHSH, CDR2 LQKENI. The J segment lost 3 bases and the V segment lost 3 bases, leaving 1 base of the junction unmatched. CDR3 nucleotides: TGTGCCAGCTCACCGGGACAGTCTAATGAAAAACTGTTTTTT. It specifies CASSPGQSNEKLFF. The variable domain in full, with the rest retrieved from reference TRBV18 and TRBJ1-4, is NAGVMQNPRHLVRRRGQEARLRCSPMKGHSHVYWYRQLPEEGLKFMVYLQKENIIDESGMPKERFSAEFPKEGPSILRIQQVVRGDSAAYFCASSPGQSNEKLFFGSGTQLSVL.

The genes are TRBV5-4 and TRBJ1-1, with D possibly matching TRBD1 (6 bases). Germline assignment: CDR1 SGHNT and CDR2 YYREEE (reference sequence). This CDR3 has 14 amino acids. The V and J ends lost 7 bases and 4 bases respectively, with 17 bases between them. In DNA, the CDR3 is TGTGCCAGCTGCGTTTGGGGGGCCGGCACTGAAGCTTTCTTT. Its protein is CASCVWGAGTEAFF.

V usage is TRBV5-3 and J usage is TRBJ1-1; D might be TRBD1 (5 bases). TRBV5-3 is an ORF, and what it does is uncertain. The CDR3 loop spans 14 amino acids. Trimming took off 3 bases at V and 4 bases at J, with 13 bases between the two ends. CDR3 region: CARSWQGEGTEAFF. CDR3 in DNA: TGTGCCAGAAGCTGGCAGGGTGAGGGCACTGAAGCTTTCTTT.

This clone was detected only a few times. This rearrangement joins TRBV9 to TRBJ2-3; D gene unclear. The CDR3 sequence is 15 residues long. Deletions cut 3 bases from V and 0 bases from J, with 11 bases between. CDR1 is SGDLS and CDR2 is YYNGEE in the germline V gene. CDR3: CASSAQTVSTDTQYF. The CDR3 DNA reads as TGTGCCAGCAGCGCGCAGACGGTTAGCACAGATACGCAGTATTTT.

This chain links TRBV2 with TRBJ1-4; 7 nucleotides line up with TRBD1. The germline CDR1 and CDR2 sequences are SNHLY and FYNNEI. V lost 6 bases, J lost 5 bases, and 6 bases stayed unmatched. This CDR3 contains 14 residues. The CDR3 DNA is TGTGCCAGCAGCAAGACAGGGATGAATGAAAAACTGTTTTTT. It codes for CASSKTGMNEKLFF.

This chain uses TRBV28 with TRBJ1-5, with D unclear. Per the germline V gene, CDR1 is MDHEN and CDR2 is SYDVKM. V was shortened by 6 bases and J by 4 bases, with 10 bases between the two germline ends. The CDR3 extends over 13 amino acids. The CDR3 loop is CASRVQLNQPQHF. The CDR3 DNA is TGTGCCAGCAGGGTACAGTTGAATCAGCCCCAGCATTTT. Full variable domain (remainder filled in from reference TRBV28 and TRBJ1-5): DVKVTQSSRYLVKRTGEKVFLECVQDMDHENMFWYRQDPGLGLRLIYFSYDVKMKEKGDIPEGYSVSREKKERFSLILESASTNQTSMYLCASRVQLNQPQHFGDGTRLSIL.

The chain couples TRBV19 to TRBJ1-5; 7 bases map to TRBD1. The CDR3 totals 14 residues. V shed 5 bases, J shed 3 bases, and the junction held 4 bases outside the gene matches. Germline assignment: CDR1 LNHDA and CDR2 SQIVND (reference sequence). This chain's CDR3 is CASSWGQSNQPQHF. The CDR3 nucleotides are TGTGCCAGTAGTTGGGGACAGTCCAATCAGCCCCAGCATTTT.

J is TRBJ2-2 and V is TRBV12-3 or TRBV12-4, with TRBD1 identical over 9 bases. The CDR3 has 13 amino acids. The J segment lost 6 bases and the V segment lost 6 bases, leaving 2 bases of the junction unmatched. The CDR3 region is CASRWTGAGELFF. CDR3 coding DNA: TGTGCCAGCAGATGGACAGGGGCCGGGGAGCTGTTTTTT.